This T cell receptor beta chain was recorded in a study of control samples from healthy donors and cancer patients. Trimming left V 0 bases short and J 2 bases short, with 8 bases between. From germline, CDR1 is SGDLS and CDR2 YYNGEE. This CDR3 spans 15 amino acids. Assay used: immunoSEQ multiplex PCR; TCRdb lists only in-frame clones, some missing. Of tens of thousands of clones in the sample, roughly 92% were seen once. This receptor was taken from a man younger than 45 in good health. The rearrangement links TRBV9 to TRBJ2-2, with D tentatively TRBD2 (5 bases). The sequenced sample consisted of blood. The CDR3 nucleotides are TGTGCCAGCAGCGTAGGGGAGCGAAACACCGGGGAGCTGTTTTTT. Its protein product is CASSVGERNTGELFF.